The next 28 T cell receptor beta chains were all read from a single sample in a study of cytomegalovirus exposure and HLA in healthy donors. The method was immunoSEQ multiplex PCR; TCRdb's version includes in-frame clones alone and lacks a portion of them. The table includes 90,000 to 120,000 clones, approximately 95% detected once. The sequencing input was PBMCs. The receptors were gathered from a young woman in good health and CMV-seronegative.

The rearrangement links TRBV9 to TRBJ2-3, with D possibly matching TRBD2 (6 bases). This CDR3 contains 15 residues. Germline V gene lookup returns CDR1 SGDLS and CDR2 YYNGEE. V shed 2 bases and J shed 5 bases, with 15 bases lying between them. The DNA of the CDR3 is TGTGCCAGCAGCGTTTCGATCAGGGAGGTAGATACGCAGTATTTT. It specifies CASSVSIREVDTQYF.

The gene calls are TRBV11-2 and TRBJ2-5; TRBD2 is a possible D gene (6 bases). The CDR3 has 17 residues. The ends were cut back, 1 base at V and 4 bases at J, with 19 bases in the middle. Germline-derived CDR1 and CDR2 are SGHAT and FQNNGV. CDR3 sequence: CASSLVGGHVGGETQYF. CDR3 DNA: TGTGCCAGCAGCTTAGTCGGCGGACACGTGGGGGGAGAGACCCAGTACTTC.

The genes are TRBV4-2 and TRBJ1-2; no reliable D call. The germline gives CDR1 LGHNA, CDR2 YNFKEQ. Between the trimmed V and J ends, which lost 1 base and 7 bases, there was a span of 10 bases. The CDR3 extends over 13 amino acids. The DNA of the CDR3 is TGTGCCAGCAGCCAAGTGGGAGACATTGGCTACACCTTC. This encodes CASSQVGDIGYTF.

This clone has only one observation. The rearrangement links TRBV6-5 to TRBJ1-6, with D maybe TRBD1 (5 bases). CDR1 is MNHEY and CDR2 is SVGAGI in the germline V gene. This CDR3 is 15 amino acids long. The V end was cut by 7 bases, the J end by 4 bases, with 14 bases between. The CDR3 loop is CASIRGEGYNSPLHF. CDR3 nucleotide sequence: TGTGCCAGCATTCGGGGGGAAGGGTATAATTCACCCCTCCACTTT.

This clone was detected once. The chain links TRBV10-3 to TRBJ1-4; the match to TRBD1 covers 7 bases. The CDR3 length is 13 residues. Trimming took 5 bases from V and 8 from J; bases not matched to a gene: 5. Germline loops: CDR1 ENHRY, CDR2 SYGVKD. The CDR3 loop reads CAISNRGGEKLFF. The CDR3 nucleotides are TGTGCCATCAGTAACAGGGGCGGCGAAAAACTGTTTTTT.

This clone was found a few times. In DNA, the CDR3 is TGTGCCAGCAGCTTGTTCCAGTACAATGAGCAGTTCTTC. As protein: CASSLFQYNEQFF. The rearrangement uses TRBV5-5 and TRBJ2-1, with D hard to call. Germline V gene lookup returns CDR1 SGHKS and CDR2 YYEKEE (reference sequence). The V gene lost 1 base and the J gene lost 4 bases, with 6 bases spanning the gap. The CDR3 has 13 residues. The full variable domain, in which reference TRBV5-5 and TRBJ2-1 provide the parts outside the CDR3, is DAGVTQSPTHLIKTRGQQVTLRCSPISGHKSVSWYQQVLGQGPQFIFQYYEKEERGRGNFPDRFSARQFPNYSSELNVNALLLGDSALYLCASSLFQYNEQFFGPGTRLTVL.

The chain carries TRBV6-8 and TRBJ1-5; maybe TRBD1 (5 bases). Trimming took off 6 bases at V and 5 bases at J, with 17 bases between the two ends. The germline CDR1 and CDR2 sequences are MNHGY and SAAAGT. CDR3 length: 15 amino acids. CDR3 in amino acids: CASSLPYRTHQPQHF. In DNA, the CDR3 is TGTGCCAGCAGCCTCCCCTACAGGACCCATCAGCCCCAGCATTTT.

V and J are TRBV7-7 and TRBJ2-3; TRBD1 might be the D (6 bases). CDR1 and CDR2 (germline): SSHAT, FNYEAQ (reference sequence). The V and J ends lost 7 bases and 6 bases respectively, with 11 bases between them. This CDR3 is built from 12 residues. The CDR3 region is CASKGEADTQYF. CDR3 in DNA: TGTGCCAGCAAGGGGGAAGCGGATACGCAGTATTTT.

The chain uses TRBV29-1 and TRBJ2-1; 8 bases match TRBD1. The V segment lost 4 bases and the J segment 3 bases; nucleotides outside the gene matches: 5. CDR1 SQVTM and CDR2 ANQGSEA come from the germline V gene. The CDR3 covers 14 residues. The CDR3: CSVGLQGDYNEQFF. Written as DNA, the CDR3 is TGCAGCGTTGGGTTACAGGGGGACTACAATGAGCAGTTCTTC.

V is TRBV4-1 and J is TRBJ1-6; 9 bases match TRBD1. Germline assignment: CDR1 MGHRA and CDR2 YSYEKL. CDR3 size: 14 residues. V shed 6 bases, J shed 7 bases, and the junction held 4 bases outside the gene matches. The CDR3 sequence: CASRIGQGNSPLHF. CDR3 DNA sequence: TGCGCCAGCAGAATAGGACAGGGGAATTCACCCCTCCACTTT.

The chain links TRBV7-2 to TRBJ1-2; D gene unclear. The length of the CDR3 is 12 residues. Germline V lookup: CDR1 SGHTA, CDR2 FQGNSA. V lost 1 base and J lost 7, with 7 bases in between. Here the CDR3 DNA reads TGTGCCAGCAGCTTAGAGTACAGTGGCTACACCTTC. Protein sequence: CASSLEYSGYTF.

The CDR3, as DNA: TGCAGCGTGAGACAGGGGCAGGCTGAAGCTTTCTTT. It yields the protein CSVRQGQAEAFF. The V gene is TRBV29-1, the J gene TRBJ1-1; 8 bases match TRBD1. This CDR3 comprises 12 residues. V lost 6 bases, J lost 6 bases, and 6 bases stayed unmatched. The germline V gene encodes CDR1 SQVTM and CDR2 ANQGSEA.

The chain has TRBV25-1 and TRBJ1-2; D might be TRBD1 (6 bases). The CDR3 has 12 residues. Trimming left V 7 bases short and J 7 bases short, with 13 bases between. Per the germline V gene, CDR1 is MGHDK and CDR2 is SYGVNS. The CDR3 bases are TGTGCCAGCACCGAGGGACACTTTGGCTACACCTTC. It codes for CASTEGHFGYTF.

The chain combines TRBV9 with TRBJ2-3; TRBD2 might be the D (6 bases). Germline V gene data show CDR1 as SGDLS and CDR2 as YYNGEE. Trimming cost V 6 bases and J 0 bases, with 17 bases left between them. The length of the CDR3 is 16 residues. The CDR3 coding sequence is TGTGCCAGCACCAAAAGCGGAGGGATTAGCACAGATACGCAGTATTTT. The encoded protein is CASTKSGGISTDTQYF.

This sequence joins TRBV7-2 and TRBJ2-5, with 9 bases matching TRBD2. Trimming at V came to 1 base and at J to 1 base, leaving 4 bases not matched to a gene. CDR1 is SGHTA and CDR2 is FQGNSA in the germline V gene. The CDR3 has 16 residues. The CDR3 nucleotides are TGTGCCAGCAGCTTAGACACTAGCGGGTTCCAAGAGACCCAGTACTTC. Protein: CASSLDTSGFQETQYF.

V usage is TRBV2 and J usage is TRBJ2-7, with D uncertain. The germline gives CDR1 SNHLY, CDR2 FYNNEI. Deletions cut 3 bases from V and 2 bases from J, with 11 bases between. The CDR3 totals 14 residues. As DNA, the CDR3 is TGTGCCAGCAGTGAGGTCGCGTCCCCCTACGAGCAGTACTTC. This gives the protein CASSEVASPYEQYF.

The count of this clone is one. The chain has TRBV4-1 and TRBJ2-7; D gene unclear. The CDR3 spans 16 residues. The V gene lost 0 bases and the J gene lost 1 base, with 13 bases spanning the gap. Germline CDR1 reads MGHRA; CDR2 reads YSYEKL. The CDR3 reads CASSQEEAVLSYEQYF. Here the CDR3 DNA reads TGCGCCAGCAGCCAAGAAGAGGCGGTCTTATCCTACGAGCAGTACTTC.

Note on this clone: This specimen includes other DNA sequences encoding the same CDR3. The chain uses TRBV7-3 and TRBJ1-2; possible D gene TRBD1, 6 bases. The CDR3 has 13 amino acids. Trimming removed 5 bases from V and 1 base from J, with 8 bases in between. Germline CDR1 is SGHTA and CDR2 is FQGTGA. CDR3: CASSPDSNYGYTF. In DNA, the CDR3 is TGTGCCAGCAGCCCGGACAGTAACTATGGCTACACCTTC.

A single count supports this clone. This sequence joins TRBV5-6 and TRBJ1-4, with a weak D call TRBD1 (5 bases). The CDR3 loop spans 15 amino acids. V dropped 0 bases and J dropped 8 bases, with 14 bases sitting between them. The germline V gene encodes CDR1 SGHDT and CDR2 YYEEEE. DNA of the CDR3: TGTGCCAGCAGCTTGGAGGAGGGGCTTGAGGAAAAACTGTTTTTT. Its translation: CASSLEEGLEEKLFF.

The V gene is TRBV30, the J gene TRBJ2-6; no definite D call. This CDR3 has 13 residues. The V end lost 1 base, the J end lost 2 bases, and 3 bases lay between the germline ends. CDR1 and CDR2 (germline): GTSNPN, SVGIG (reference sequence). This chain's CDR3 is CAWSATGANVLTF. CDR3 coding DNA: TGTGCCTGGAGTGCCACTGGGGCCAACGTCCTGACTTTC.

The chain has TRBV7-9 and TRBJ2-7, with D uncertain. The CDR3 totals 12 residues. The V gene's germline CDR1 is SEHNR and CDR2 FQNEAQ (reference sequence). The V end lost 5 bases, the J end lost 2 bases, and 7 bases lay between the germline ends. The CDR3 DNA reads TGTGCCAGCAGCCCCCGGGCCTACGAGCAGTACTTC. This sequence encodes CASSPRAYEQYF.

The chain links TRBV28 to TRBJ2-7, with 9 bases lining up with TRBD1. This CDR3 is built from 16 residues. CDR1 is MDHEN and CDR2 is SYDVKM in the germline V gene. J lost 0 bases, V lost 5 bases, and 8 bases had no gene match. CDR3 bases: TGTGCCAGCAGTATACCGGGACAGGGAAGCTCCTACGAGCAGTACTTC. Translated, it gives CASSIPGQGSSYEQYF.

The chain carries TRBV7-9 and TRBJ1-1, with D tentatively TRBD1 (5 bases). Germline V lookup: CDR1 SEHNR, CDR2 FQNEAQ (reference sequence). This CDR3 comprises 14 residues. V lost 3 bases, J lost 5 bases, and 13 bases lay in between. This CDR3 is CASSFGRGETEAFF. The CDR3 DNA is TGTGCCAGCAGCTTCGGGAGAGGGGAGACTGAAGCTTTCTTT.

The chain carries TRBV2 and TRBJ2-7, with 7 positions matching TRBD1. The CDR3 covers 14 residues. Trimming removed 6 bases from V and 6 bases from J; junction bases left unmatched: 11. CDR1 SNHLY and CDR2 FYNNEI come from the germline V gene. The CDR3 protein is CASRFPGQRREQYF. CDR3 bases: TGTGCCAGCAGATTTCCGGGACAGAGACGCGAGCAGTACTTC.

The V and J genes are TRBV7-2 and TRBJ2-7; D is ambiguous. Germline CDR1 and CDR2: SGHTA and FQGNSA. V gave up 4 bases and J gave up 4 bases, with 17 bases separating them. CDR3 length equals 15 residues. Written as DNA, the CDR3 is TGTGCCAGCAGCTCCCTTCCCCACGGTGCGTACGAGCAGTACTTC. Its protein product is CASSSLPHGAYEQYF.

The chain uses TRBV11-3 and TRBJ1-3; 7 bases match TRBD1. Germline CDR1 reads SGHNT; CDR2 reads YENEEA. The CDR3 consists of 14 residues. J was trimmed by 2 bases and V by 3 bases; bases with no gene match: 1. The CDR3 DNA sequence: TGTGCCAGCAGCTTGACAGGGCCTGGAAACACCATATATTTT. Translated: CASSLTGPGNTIYF. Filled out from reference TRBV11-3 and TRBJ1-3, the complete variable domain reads EAGVVQSPRYKIIEKKQPVAFWCNPISGHNTLYWYLQNLGQGPELLIRYENEEAVDDSQLPKDRFSAERLKGVDSTLKIQPAELGDSAVYLCASSLTGPGNTIYFGEGSWLTVV.

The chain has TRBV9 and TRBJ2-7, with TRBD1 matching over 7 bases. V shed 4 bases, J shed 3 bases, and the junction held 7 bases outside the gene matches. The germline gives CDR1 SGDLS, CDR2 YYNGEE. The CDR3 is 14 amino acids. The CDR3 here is CASSTQTGNYEQYF. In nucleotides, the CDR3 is TGTGCCAGCAGCACTCAGACAGGGAACTACGAGCAGTACTTC.

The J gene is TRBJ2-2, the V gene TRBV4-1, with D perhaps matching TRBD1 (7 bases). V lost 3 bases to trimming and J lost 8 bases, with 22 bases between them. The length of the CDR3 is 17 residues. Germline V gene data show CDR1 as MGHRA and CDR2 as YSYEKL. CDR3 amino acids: CASSHFRGETNKGELFF. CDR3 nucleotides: TGCGCCAGCAGCCACTTCAGGGGGGAGACTAATAAAGGGGAGCTGTTTTTT.